Listed below are T cell receptor beta chains from one sample, sequenced in a study of cytomegalovirus exposure and HLA in healthy donors. Profiled with immunoSEQ multiplex PCR; TCRdb holds only in-frame clones, not every one. The sample includes about 180,000 clones, about 87% of them seen just once. The sequencing input was PBMCs. The receptors originated from a woman aged 25 to 39 in good health and CMV-seronegative. Both conserved end residues are part of each CDR3. Each record gives: J gene, D gene, V gene, clone size, CDR3 protein, CDR3 DNA. D genes are given only for firm matches. Expanded clones get a size class; other rows say once, few or many, or leave the size out.

TRBJ1-3,NA,TRBV6-1,NA,CASSEASPGYTIYF,TGTGCCAGCAGTGAAGCTTCGCCCGGGTACACCATATATTTT
TRBJ2-3,TRBD1,TRBV27,NA,CASSRTPGTGDADTQYF,TGTGCCAGCAGTCGCACCCCCGGGACAGGCGACGCAGATACGCAGTATTTT
TRBJ1-2,NA,TRBV4-1,NA,CASSPSTGGNYGYTF,TGCGCCAGCAGCCCCAGCACCGGAGGTAACTATGGCTACACCTTC
TRBJ1-1,NA,TRBV2,NA,CASRAIKRDPGYEAFF,TGTGCCAGCAGGGCAATAAAGCGGGACCCAGGGTACGAAGCTTTCTTT
TRBJ1-1,NA,TRBV15,NA,CATSRAWEGWNTEAFF,TGTGCCACCAGCAGAGCTTGGGAGGGGTGGAACACTGAAGCTTTCTTT
TRBJ2-7,NA,TRBV30,few,CACRQVYEQYF,TGTGCCTGCCGACAGGTGTACGAGCAGTACTTC
TRBJ2-1,NA,TRBV5-3,NA,CARSPGLDNEQFF,TGTGCCAGAAGCCCGGGACTGGACAATGAGCAGTTCTTC
TRBJ2-1,TRBD2,TRBV11-3,NA,CASSLTSSGGFDYNEQFF,TGTGCCAGCAGCTTAACTTCTAGCGGGGGATTTGACTACAATGAGCAGTTCTTC
TRBJ2-7,NA,TRBV5-4,NA,CASSLGGFGGGRASYEQYF,TGTGCCAGCAGCTTGGGAGGATTCGGGGGAGGCAGGGCCTCCTACGAGCAGTACTTC
TRBJ2-2,TRBD1,TRBV7-9,many,CASSPTGTGGFGELFF,TGTGCCAGCAGCCCTACCGGGACAGGGGGCTTCGGGGAGCTGTTTTTT
TRBJ1-5,NA,TRBV6-5,NA,CASTSRGGQPQHF,TGTGCCAGCACGTCCAGGGGTGGGCAGCCCCAGCATTTT
TRBJ1-2,NA,TRBV19,NA,CATSVGGLYGYTF,TGTGCCACCTCCGTGGGGGGGTTGTATGGCTACACCTTC
TRBJ1-1,NA,TRBV19,NA,CASSMWGLGNTEAFF,TGTGCCAGTAGTATGTGGGGGCTAGGGAACACTGAAGCTTTCTTT
TRBJ2-7,TRBD2,TRBV18,few,CASSPGLSSYEQYF,TGTGCCAGCTCACCGGGACTAAGCTCCTACGAGCAGTACTTC
TRBJ2-5,NA,TRBV11-2,NA,CASSLLAADQETQYF,TGTGCCAGCAGCTTATTAGCGGCGGACCAAGAGACCCAGTACTTC
TRBJ1-5,TRBD1,TRBV7-9,NA,CASSLGTGKYQPQHF,TGTGCCAGCAGCTTAGGGACAGGGAAATATCAGCCCCAGCATTTT
TRBJ2-6,NA,TRBV5-6,NA,CASSLGSGYGANVLTF,TGTGCCAGCAGCTTGGGCTCAGGGTACGGGGCCAACGTCCTGACTTTC
TRBJ1-2,NA,TRBV5-1,NA,CASSLDRAPRRGYTF,TGCGCCAGCAGCTTGGACAGGGCACCTCGGCGTGGCTACACCTTC
TRBJ2-7,NA,TRBV6-6,once,CASSYSPPGLSHEQYF,TGTGCCAGCAGTTACTCGCCCCCGGGACTCTCCCACGAGCAGTACTTC
TRBJ1-1,NA,TRBV6-5,NA,CASSYSRQFTEAFF,TGTGCCAGCAGTTACTCTAGACAGTTCACTGAAGCTTTCTTT
TRBJ2-6,TRBD1,TRBV6-1,NA,CASRDRGGGANVLTF,TGTGCCAGCAGGGACAGGGGGGGCGGGGCCAACGTCCTGACTTTC
TRBJ1-2,NA,TRBV5-6,NA,CASSLRDPPYGYTF,TGTGCCAGCAGCTTGCGGGATCCCCCCTATGGCTACACCTTC
TRBJ1-4,TRBD1,TRBV5-4,few,CASSLTGARTNEKLFF,TGTGCCAGCAGCTTGACAGGGGCGAGGACTAATGAAAAACTGTTTTTT
TRBJ1-1,NA,TRBV18,NA,CASSPQPGDTEAFF,TGTGCCAGCTCACCCCAACCCGGGGACACTGAAGCTTTCTTT
TRBJ1-4,NA,TRBV15,NA,CATSRRMETAGNEKLFF,TGTGCCACCAGCAGACGTATGGAGACAGCGGGAAATGAAAAACTGTTTTTT
TRBJ1-2,NA,TRBV19,NA,CASTQGGYGYTF,TGTGCCAGTACTCAGGGAGGTTATGGCTACACCTTC
TRBJ2-5,NA,TRBV21-1,NA,CASSTPTGEETQYF,TGTGCCAGCAGCACCCCGACAGGGGAAGAGACCCAGTACTTC
TRBJ2-2,TRBD1,TRBV7-8,NA,CASSLDGTGGLTGELFF,TGTGCCAGCAGCTTAGATGGGACAGGGGGCTTGACCGGGGAGCTGTTTTTT
TRBJ1-1,NA,TRBV5-1,NA,CASSHGQRPGGVEAFF,TGCGCCAGCAGCCACGGACAGCGGCCGGGCGGCGTGGAAGCTTTCTTT
TRBJ2-1,NA,TRBV7-2,NA,CASSFRAHTNNEQFF,TGTGCCAGCAGCTTCCGTGCCCATACTAACAATGAGCAGTTCTTC
TRBJ1-6,NA,TRBV7-9,NA,CASSLDRSPLHF,TGTGCCAGCAGCTTAGATCGTTCACCCCTCCACTTT
TRBJ2-7,NA,TRBV19,NA,CASSIGTTSYEQYF,TGTGCCAGTAGTATTGGTACAACATCCTACGAGCAGTACTTC
TRBJ1-2,TRBD1,TRBV7-9,NA,CASSPSGQGSYGYTF,TGTGCCAGCAGTCCGTCAGGACAGGGGAGCTATGGCTACACCTTC
TRBJ2-7,NA,TRBV6-6,NA,CASASPGRGPPYEQYF,TGTGCCAGCGCATCCCCTGGGCGGGGGCCCCCCTACGAGCAGTACTTC
TRBJ2-7,TRBD2,TRBV6-1,NA,CASSEASGGPYEQYF,TGTGCCAGCAGTGAAGCCAGCGGGGGGCCTTACGAGCAGTACTTC
TRBJ1-3,NA,TRBV5-1,NA,CASSLVGTLTGGNTIYF,TGCGCCAGCAGCTTGGTCGGGACTCTCACTGGCGGAAACACCATATATTTT